Here is one TCR beta chain with its context. The data were taken from a study of blood T cell repertoires in COVID-19. The germline V gene encodes CDR1 SGHDN and CDR2 FVKESK. V was clipped by 4 bases and J by 12 bases, with 14 bases between them. The CDR3 has 12 residues. Data came from immunoSEQ multiplex PCR; TCRdb stores just in-frame clones and leaves some out. The data contain a few hundred thousand clones, about 87% of them singletons. The sequenced sample was PBMCs or T cells enriched from blood (not recorded which). V is TRBV14 and J is TRBJ2-3; weak D call: TRBD1 (6 bases). The origin of this receptor is a man between 25 and 39 years old who had recovered from COVID-19. The CDR3 reads CASSPRQEYQYF. CDR3 in DNA: TGTGCCAGCAGCCCTCGACAGGAGTACCAGTATTTT.